These 26 T cell receptor beta chains were sequenced from one sample in a study of cytomegalovirus exposure and HLA in healthy donors. Use of 60 Vbeta and 13 Jbeta primers characterized the PCR. TCRdb keeps only in-frame clones here, not all; method: immunoSEQ multiplex PCR. This sample carries some 140,000 clones, roughly three quarters of them seen once, and the ten largest clones take approximately 3%. Sequencing was done on a sample of PBMCs. Receptor source: a female donor in good health and CMV-seronegative.

This clone was recorded a few times. The V call is TRBV5-1, the J call TRBJ2-7; 7 bases are a match to TRBD2. The V and J ends lost 1 base and 3 bases, in that order; junction bases with no gene match: 7. The length of the CDR3 is 15 residues. Germline CDR1 SGHRS, CDR2 YFSETQ. This chain's CDR3 is CASSLSTGGSYEQYF. CDR3 sequence (DNA): TGCGCCAGCAGCTTGTCGACGGGAGGCAGCTACGAGCAGTACTTC.

This chain uses TRBV25-1 with TRBJ2-7; D possibly corresponds to TRBD2 (7 bases). This CDR3 region has 14 residues. Germline values: CDR1 MGHDK, CDR2 SYGVNS. Trimming cost V 7 bases and J 4 bases, with 17 bases left between them. The CDR3 nucleotides read TGTGCCAGCACAAGGGGGGGACCCGTTTACGAGCAGTACTTC. Its protein is CASTRGGPVYEQYF.

The J gene is TRBJ1-4, the V gene TRBV7-9; TRBD1 aligns across 8 bases. The CDR3 runs to 18 residues. CDR1 and CDR2 from the germline V gene are SEHNR and FQNEAQ (reference sequence). With V trimmed by 4 bases and J by 4 bases, 14 bases remained unmatched. Written as DNA, the CDR3 is TGTGCCAGCAGCTGGGGGACAGGCCTTAGCACAAGTAATGAAAAACTGTTTTTT. Protein product: CASSWGTGLSTSNEKLFF. Using reference TRBV7-9 and TRBJ1-4 for the parts outside the CDR3, the full variable domain is DTGVSQNPRHKITKRGQNVTFRCDPISEHNRLYWYRQTLGQGPEFLTYFQNEAQLEKSRLLSDRFSAERPKGSFSTLEIQRTEQGDSAMYLCASSWGTGLSTSNEKLFFGSGTQLSVL.

The V call is TRBV29-1, the J call TRBJ1-2; D is unclear. Germline V gives CDR1 SQVTM, CDR2 ANQGSEA. V was trimmed by 4 bases and J by 6 bases, leaving 9 bases between them. CDR3 size: 11 residues. CDR3 sequence (DNA): TGCAGCGTTGTCGATGGAGATGGCTACACCTTC. This gives the protein CSVVDGDGYTF.

Written as DNA, the CDR3 is TGCGCCAGCAGCCCAGGAGGGGCCGGGGAGACCCAGTACTTC. This encodes CASSPGGAGETQYF. The chain links TRBV5-1 to TRBJ2-5; D may be TRBD2 (6 bases). With 4 bases removed from V and 5 bases from J, the gap between germline ends came to 15 bases. CDR1 SGHRS and CDR2 YFSETQ come from the germline V gene. The CDR3 loop spans 14 amino acids.

The gene calls are TRBV5-1 and TRBJ2-2; D gene ambiguous. Germline V gene sequence: CDR1 SGHRS, CDR2 YFSETQ. The length of the CDR3 is 16 residues. Trimming cost V 0 bases and J 3 bases, with 12 bases left between them. The CDR3 sequence: CASSLALQIHTGELFF. CDR3 sequence (DNA): TGCGCCAGCAGCTTGGCTTTACAAATCCACACCGGGGAGCTGTTTTTT.

This chain joins TRBV7-8 and TRBJ1-2, with 8 positions matching TRBD1. This CDR3 is built from 13 residues. Germline loops: CDR1 SGHVS, CDR2 FQNEAQ. V was pared by 3 bases and J by 12 bases, with 9 bases of the junction left unmatched. The CDR3 sequence: CASSFGQGFSDTF. CDR3 coding DNA: TGTGCCAGCAGCTTCGGACAGGGTTTCTCTGACACCTTC.

J is TRBJ2-2 and V is TRBV6-6; 8 bases align to TRBD2. The CDR3 has 15 residues. The trim removed 8 bases at V and 6 bases at J, leaving 11 bases unmatched. Germline CDR1 MNHNY, CDR2 SVGAGI (reference sequence). The CDR3 reads CASRPGGPSAGELFF. In DNA form, the CDR3 reads TGTGCCAGCCGTCCGGGAGGGCCAAGCGCCGGGGAGCTGTTTTTT.

The V and J genes are TRBV7-9 and TRBJ2-3, with D maybe TRBD2 (6 bases). This CDR3 is built from 14 residues. Germline CDR1 SEHNR, CDR2 FQNEAQ (reference sequence). Trimming removed 0 bases at V and 3 bases at J, with 7 bases between. The CDR3 loop reads CASSLARGTDTQYF. In nucleotides, the CDR3 is TGTGCCAGCAGCTTAGCGCGGGGTACAGATACGCAGTATTTT.

The rearrangement joins TRBV9 to TRBJ1-2; unclear D gene. The CDR3 sequence is 12 residues long. The V gene lost 0 bases and the J gene lost 8 bases, with 8 bases spanning the gap. Germline CDR1 SGDLS, CDR2 YYNGEE. In nucleotides, the CDR3 is TGTGCCAGCAGCGTAGGCGCCAAAGGCTACACCTTC. Translating gives CASSVGAKGYTF.

The chain employs TRBV19 and TRBJ2-7; D perhaps matches TRBD2 (6 bases). The V end was cut by 10 bases, the J end by 2 bases, with 15 bases between. CDR1 is LNHDA and CDR2 is SQIVND in the germline V gene (reference sequence). The CDR3 is 13 residues long. The CDR3, as DNA: TGTGCCACCTTAGGGACTTTCCCCTACGAGCAGTACTTC. Residues: CATLGTFPYEQYF.

The chain couples TRBV7-8 to TRBJ1-1; D is unresolved. The CDR3 totals 14 residues. V was shortened by 2 bases and J by 4 bases, with 11 bases between the two germline ends. Germline V gene lookup returns CDR1 SGHVS and CDR2 FQNEAQ. Written as DNA, the CDR3 is TGTGCCAGCAGCTTATCGTCTAGAGGCACTGAAGCTTTCTTT. Its translation is CASSLSSRGTEAFF.

The genes are TRBV6-5 and TRBJ1-3; perhaps TRBD1 as D (5 bases). CDR3 size: 14 residues. CDR1 MNHEY and CDR2 SVGAGI come from the germline V gene. The V end lost 2 bases, the J end lost 4 bases, and 9 bases lay between the germline ends. CDR3 sequence: CASSYGGSGNTIYF. CDR3 in DNA: TGTGCCAGCAGTTACGGGGGGTCCGGAAACACCATATATTTT.

Regarding this clone: The same CDR3 arises from other DNA sequences in this sample as well. The rearrangement uses TRBV27 and TRBJ1-5; a weak D match, TRBD1 (5 bases). V gave up 3 bases and J gave up 2 bases, with 11 bases separating them. Per the germline V gene, CDR1 is MNHEY and CDR2 is SMNVEV (reference sequence). The CDR3 has 15 residues. The CDR3 DNA reads TGTGCCAGCAGTTTTAGGGGCGGCCGCAATCAGCCCCAGCATTTT. Protein: CASSFRGGRNQPQHF.

V usage is TRBV11-3 and J usage is TRBJ2-1; D remains ambiguous. In germline, CDR1 is SGHNT, CDR2 YENEEA. CDR3 length equals 14 residues. The V end lost 0 bases, the J end lost 7 bases, and 10 bases lay between the germline ends. The CDR3 reads CASSLDRWVNEQFF. Written as DNA, the CDR3 is TGTGCCAGCAGCTTAGACAGGTGGGTGAATGAGCAGTTCTTC.

The V gene is TRBV6-6, the J gene TRBJ2-1, with D hard to call. The CDR3 totals 14 residues. Looked up from germline, CDR1 is MNHNY and CDR2 is SVGAGI (reference sequence). The germline V and J ends were trimmed by 6 bases and 6 bases, with 15 bases remaining between them. This CDR3 reads CASRRMADSNEQFF. CDR3 sequence (DNA): TGTGCCAGCAGACGGATGGCAGACTCCAATGAGCAGTTCTTC.

In regard to this clone: Compared with germline, one end of the junction differs, possibly owing to a read error. This sequence joins TRBV7-7 and TRBJ2-7, with 10 bases identical to TRBD1. The CDR3 is made up of 15 amino acids. Germline lookup yields CDR1 SSHAT and CDR2 FNYEAQ (reference sequence). CDR3: CASSLGQGRAYEQYF. The CDR3 bases are TGTGCTAGCAGCCTGGGACAGGGGAGGGCATACGAGCAGTACTTC.

This clone was observed a few times. This rearrangement joins TRBV7-9 to TRBJ2-2; a weak D match, TRBD1 (6 bases). Looked up from germline, CDR1 is SEHNR and CDR2 is FQNEAQ (reference sequence). V was shortened by 4 bases and J by 4 bases, with 10 bases between the two germline ends. The CDR3 runs 14 residues. The CDR3 bases are TGTGCCAGCAGCTCGGGACACGTCACCGGGGAGCTGTTTTTT. Translation gives CASSSGHVTGELFF. The variable domain in full, completed from reference TRBV7-9 and TRBJ2-2, reads DTGVSQNPRHKITKRGQNVTFRCDPISEHNRLYWYRQTLGQGPEFLTYFQNEAQLEKSRLLSDRFSAERPKGSFSTLEIQRTEQGDSAMYLCASSSGHVTGELFFGEGSRLTVL.

The V and J genes are TRBV5-4 and TRBJ2-7; 9 nucleotides agree with TRBD1. The germline V gene encodes CDR1 SGHNT and CDR2 YYREEE (reference sequence). V lost 0 bases to trimming and J lost 7 bases; unmatched junction nucleotides: 2. The CDR3 is made up of 13 amino acids. The CDR3 spells CASSLGTGEEQYF. The CDR3 DNA follows: TGTGCCAGCAGCTTGGGGACAGGGGAAGAGCAGTACTTC.

The J gene is TRBJ1-6, the V gene TRBV5-1; D is unresolved. CDR1 and CDR2 (germline): SGHRS, YFSETQ. The ends were cut back, 3 bases at V and 9 bases at J, with 16 bases in the middle. The CDR3 totals 15 residues. The CDR3 here is CASSSLGDKSSPLHF. In DNA, the CDR3 is TGCGCCAGCAGCTCCCTAGGAGATAAGAGTTCACCCCTCCACTTT.

The V call is TRBV10-3, the J call TRBJ1-3; the D is unclear. Looked up from germline, CDR1 is ENHRY and CDR2 is SYGVKD. V lost 3 bases to trimming and J lost 4 bases, with 10 bases between them. CDR3 size: 14 residues. The CDR3 DNA is TGTGCCATCAGTGATCGGGGTATGGGAAACACCATATATTTT. It specifies CAISDRGMGNTIYF.

This clone was seen a few times. The CDR3 loop reads CASSQGTGRNEKLFF. The CDR3 DNA reads TGTGCCAGCAGCCAGGGGACAGGGAGGAATGAAAAACTGTTTTTT. The rearrangement uses TRBV5-6 and TRBJ1-4; 9 positions match TRBD1. The germline CDR1 and CDR2 sequences are SGHDT and YYEEEE. V lost 4 bases, J lost 5 bases, and 6 bases stayed unmatched. The length of the CDR3 is 15 residues.

J is TRBJ2-1 and V is TRBV18; 7 positions agree with TRBD2. Germline V gives CDR1 KGHSH, CDR2 LQKENI. The CDR3 sequence is 14 residues long. V dropped 2 bases and J dropped 4; count of bases not matched to a gene: 2. CDR3 amino acids: CASSPVLAYNEQFF. In DNA, the CDR3 is TGTGCCAGCTCACCAGTACTAGCGTACAATGAGCAGTTCTTC.

DNA for the CDR3: TGTGCCAGCAGTGTCAGGGATACTGGAAACACCATATATTTT. This gives the protein CASSVRDTGNTIYF. The gene calls are TRBV6-6 and TRBJ1-3, with D tentatively TRBD1 (5 bases). The CDR3 is 14 amino acids. V lost 5 bases and J 2 bases, leaving 10 bases between the germline ends. From germline, CDR1 is MNHNY and CDR2 SVGAGI (reference sequence).

This sequence joins TRBV7-9 and TRBJ2-2; weak D call: TRBD1 (5 bases). Between the trimmed V and J ends, which lost 5 bases and 3 bases, there was a span of 16 bases. Germline CDR1 is SEHNR and CDR2 is FQNEAQ (reference sequence). The CDR3 consists of 16 residues. The CDR3 is CASSHSTMGHTGELFF. The CDR3 DNA follows: TGTGCCAGCAGCCACAGCACCATGGGGCACACCGGGGAGCTGTTTTTT.

The chain couples TRBV7-9 to TRBJ1-4; no firm D call. Germline CDR1 reads SEHNR; CDR2 reads FQNEAQ (reference sequence). The CDR3 spans 16 residues. Trimming left V 1 base short and J 5 bases short, with 14 bases between. The CDR3 here is CASSLERPRRNEKLFF. Here the CDR3 DNA reads TGTGCCAGCAGCTTAGAACGGCCCAGGAGGAATGAAAAACTGTTTTTT.